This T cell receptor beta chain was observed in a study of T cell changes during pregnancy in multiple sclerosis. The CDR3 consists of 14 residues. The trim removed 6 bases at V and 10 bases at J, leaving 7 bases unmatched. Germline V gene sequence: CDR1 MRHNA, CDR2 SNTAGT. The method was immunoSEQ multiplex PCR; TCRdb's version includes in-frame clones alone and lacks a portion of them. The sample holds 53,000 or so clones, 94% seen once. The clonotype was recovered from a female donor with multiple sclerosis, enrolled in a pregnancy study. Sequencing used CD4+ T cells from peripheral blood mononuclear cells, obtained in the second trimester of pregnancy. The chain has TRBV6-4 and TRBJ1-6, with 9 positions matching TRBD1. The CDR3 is CASSLDRGPSPLHF. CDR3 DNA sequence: TGTGCCAGCAGCTTGGACAGGGGCCCCTCACCCCTCCACTTT.